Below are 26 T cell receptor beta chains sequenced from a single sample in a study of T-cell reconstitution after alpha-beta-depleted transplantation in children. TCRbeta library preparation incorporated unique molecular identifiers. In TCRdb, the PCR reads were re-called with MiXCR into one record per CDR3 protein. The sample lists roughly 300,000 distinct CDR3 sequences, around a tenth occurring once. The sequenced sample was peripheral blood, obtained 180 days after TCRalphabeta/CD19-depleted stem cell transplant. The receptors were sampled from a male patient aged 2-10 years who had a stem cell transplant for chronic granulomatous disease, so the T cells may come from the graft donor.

CDR3 sequence: CSAIGGQGATGELFF. Written as DNA, the CDR3 is TGCAGTGCTATCGGGGGACAGGGGGCAACCGGGGAGCTGTTTTTT. This rearrangement joins TRBV20-1 to TRBJ2-2; the match to TRBD1 covers 12 bases. Unmatched junction bases numbered 5, after V lost 4 bases and J lost 5 bases. The germline CDR1 and CDR2 sequences are DFQATT and SNEGSKA (reference sequence). The CDR3 is 15 amino acids.

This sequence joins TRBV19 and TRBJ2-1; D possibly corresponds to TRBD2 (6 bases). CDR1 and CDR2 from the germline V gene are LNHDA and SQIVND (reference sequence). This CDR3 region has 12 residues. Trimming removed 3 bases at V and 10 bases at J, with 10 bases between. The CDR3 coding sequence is TGTGCCAGTAGTATGACTAGTAGCGAGCAGTTCTTC. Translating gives CASSMTSSEQFF.

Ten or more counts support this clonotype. CDR3: CASSYALEGNYGYTF. The CDR3 DNA reads as TGTGCCAGCAGTTACGCTCTCGAGGGCAACTATGGCTACACCTTC. The J gene is TRBJ1-2, the V gene TRBV6-2 or TRBV6-3; D gene unclear. The CDR3 sequence is 15 residues long. V was clipped by 2 bases and J by 2 bases, with 12 bases between them. CDR1 MNHEY and CDR2 SVGEGT come from the germline V gene.

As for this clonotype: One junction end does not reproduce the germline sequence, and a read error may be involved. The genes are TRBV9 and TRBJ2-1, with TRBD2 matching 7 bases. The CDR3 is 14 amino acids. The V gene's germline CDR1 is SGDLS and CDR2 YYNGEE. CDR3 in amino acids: CASSPSGSFNEQFF. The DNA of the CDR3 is TGTGCCAGCAGTCCTAGCGGCTCCTTCAATGAGCAGTTCTTC.

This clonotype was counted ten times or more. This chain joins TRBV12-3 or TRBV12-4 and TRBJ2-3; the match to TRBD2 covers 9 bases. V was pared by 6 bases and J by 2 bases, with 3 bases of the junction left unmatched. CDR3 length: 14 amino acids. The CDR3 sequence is CASRPGLATDTQYF. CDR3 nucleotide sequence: TGTGCCAGCAGACCGGGACTAGCCACAGATACGCAGTATTTT.

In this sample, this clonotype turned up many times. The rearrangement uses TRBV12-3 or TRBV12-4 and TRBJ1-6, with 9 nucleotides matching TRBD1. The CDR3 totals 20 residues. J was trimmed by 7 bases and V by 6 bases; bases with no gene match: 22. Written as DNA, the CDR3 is TGTGCCAGCAGCCGATCCCCCTTTTGGGGGGACAGGGTAGGAAATTCACCCCTCCACTTT. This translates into CASSRSPFWGDRVGNSPLHF.

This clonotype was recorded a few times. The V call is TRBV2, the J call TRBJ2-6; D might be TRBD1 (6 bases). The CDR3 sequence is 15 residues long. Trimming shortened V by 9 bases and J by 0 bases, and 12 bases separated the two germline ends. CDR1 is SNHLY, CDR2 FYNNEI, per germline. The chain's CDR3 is CASWDISSGANVLTF. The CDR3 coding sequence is TGTGCCAGTTGGGACATATCCTCTGGGGCCAACGTCCTGACTTTC.

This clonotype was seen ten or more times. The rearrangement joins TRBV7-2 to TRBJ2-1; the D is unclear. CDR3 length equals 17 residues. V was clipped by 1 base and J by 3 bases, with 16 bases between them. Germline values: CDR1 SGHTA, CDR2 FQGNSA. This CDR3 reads CASSLGSGLVDYNEQFF. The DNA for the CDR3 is TGTGCCAGCAGCTTAGGTTCGGGTCTAGTGGACTACAATGAGCAGTTCTTC.

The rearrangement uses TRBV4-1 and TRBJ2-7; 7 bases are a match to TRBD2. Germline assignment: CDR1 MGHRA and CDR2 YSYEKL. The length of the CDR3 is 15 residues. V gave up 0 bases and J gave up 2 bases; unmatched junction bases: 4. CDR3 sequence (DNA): TGCGCCAGCAGCCAAGACCCTAGCGGAACCTACGAGCAGTACTTC. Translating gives CASSQDPSGTYEQYF.

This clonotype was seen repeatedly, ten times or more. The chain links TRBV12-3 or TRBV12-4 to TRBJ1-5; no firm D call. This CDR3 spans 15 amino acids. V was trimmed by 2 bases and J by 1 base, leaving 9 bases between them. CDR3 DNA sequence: TGTGCCAGCAGTTTATTGGCAGCCAGCAATCAGCCCCAGCATTTT. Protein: CASSLLAASNQPQHF.

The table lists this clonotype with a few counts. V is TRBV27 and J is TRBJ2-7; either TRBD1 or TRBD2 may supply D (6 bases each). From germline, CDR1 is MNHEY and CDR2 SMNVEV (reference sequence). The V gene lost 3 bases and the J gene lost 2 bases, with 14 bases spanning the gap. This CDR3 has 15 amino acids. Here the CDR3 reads CASSLRGGFTYEQYF. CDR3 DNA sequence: TGTGCCAGCAGTTTGAGAGGGGGGTTTACCTACGAGCAGTACTTC.

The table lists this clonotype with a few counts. CDR3 in DNA: TGTGCCAGCAGCCCCGGGACTAGCGGGGGATTGGGCAATGAGCAGTTCTTC. This sequence encodes CASSPGTSGGLGNEQFF. V usage is TRBV7-9 and J usage is TRBJ2-1; TRBD2 matches at 14 bases. This CDR3 is 17 amino acids long. Per germline, CDR1 SEHNR and CDR2 FQNEAQ (reference sequence). Trimming at V came to 5 bases and at J to 6 bases, leaving 9 bases not matched to a gene.

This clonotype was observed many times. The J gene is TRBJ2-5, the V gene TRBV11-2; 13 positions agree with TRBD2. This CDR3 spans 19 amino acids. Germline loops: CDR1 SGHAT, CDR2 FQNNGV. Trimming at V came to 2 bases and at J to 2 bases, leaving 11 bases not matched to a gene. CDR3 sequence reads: CASSLRLTGLAGEQETQYF. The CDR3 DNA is TGTGCCAGCAGCTTAAGGCTTACCGGACTAGCGGGGGAACAAGAGACCCAGTACTTC.

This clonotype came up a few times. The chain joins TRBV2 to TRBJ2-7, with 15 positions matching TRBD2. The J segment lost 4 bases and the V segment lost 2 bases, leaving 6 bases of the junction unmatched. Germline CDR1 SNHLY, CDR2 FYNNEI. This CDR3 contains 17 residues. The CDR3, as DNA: TGTGCCAGCAGTGAATCGGGACTAGCGGGAGGAAAGTACGAGCAGTACTTC. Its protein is CASSESGLAGGKYEQYF.

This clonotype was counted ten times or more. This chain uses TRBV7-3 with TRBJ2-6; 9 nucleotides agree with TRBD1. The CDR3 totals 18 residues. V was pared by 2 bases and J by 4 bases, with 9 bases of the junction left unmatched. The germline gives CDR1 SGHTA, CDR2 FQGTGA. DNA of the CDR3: TGTGCCAGCAGCTTAGGAGCCGGGACAGGGTACGGGGCCAACGTCCTGACTTTC. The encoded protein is CASSLGAGTGYGANVLTF.

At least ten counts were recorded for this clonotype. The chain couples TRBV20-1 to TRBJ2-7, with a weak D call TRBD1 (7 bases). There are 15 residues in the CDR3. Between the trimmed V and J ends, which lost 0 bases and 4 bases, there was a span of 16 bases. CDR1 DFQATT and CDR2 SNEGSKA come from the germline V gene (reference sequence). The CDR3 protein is CSARDRRGREYEQYF. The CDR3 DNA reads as TGCAGTGCTAGAGATCGGAGGGGGCGCGAGTACGAGCAGTACTTC.

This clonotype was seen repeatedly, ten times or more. CDR3 sequence reads: CSARAFGQYEAFF. DNA for the CDR3: TGCAGTGCTAGAGCTTTCGGGCAGTATGAAGCTTTCTTT. V gene TRBV20-1 combines with J gene TRBJ1-1; no definite D call. Per germline, CDR1 DFQATT and CDR2 SNEGSKA (reference sequence). V was cut by 1 base and J by 7 bases, with 13 bases left in between. This CDR3 has 13 amino acids.

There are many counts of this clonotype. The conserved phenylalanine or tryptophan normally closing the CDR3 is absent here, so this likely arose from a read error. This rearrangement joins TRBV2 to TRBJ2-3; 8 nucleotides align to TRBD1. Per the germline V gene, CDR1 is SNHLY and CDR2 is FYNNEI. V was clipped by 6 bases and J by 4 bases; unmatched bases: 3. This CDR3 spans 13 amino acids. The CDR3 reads CASSGQGSDTQYI. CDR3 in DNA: TGTGCCAGCAGCGGACAGGGTTCAGATACGCAGTATATT.

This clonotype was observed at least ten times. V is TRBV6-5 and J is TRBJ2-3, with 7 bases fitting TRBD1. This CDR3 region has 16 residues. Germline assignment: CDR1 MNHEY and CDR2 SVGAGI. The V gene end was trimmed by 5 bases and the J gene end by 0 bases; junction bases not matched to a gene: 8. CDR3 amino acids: CASSLQGRASTDTQYF. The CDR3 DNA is TGTGCCAGCAGTCTACAGGGGCGGGCTAGCACAGATACGCAGTATTTT.

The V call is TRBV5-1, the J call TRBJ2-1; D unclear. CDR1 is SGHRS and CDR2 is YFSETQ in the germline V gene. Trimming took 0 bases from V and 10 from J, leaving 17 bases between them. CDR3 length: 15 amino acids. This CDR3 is CASSLEGFFGEEQFF. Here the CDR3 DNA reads TGCGCCAGCAGCTTGGAGGGATTCTTTGGTGAGGAGCAGTTCTTC.

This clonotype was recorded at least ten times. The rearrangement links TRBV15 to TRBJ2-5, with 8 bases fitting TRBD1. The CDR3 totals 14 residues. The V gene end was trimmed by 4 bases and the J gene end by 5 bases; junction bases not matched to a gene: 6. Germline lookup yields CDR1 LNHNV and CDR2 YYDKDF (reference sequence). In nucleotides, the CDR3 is TGTGCCACCAGCACAAGGACAGGGCTCGAGACCCAGTACTTC. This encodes CATSTRTGLETQYF.

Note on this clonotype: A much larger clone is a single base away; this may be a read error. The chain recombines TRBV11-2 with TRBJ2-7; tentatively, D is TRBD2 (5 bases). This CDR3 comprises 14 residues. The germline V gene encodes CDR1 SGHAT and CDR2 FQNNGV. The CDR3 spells CTSSLVGLNYEQYF. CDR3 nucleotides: TGTACCAGCAGCTTAGTAGGACTCAACTACGAGCAGTACTTC.

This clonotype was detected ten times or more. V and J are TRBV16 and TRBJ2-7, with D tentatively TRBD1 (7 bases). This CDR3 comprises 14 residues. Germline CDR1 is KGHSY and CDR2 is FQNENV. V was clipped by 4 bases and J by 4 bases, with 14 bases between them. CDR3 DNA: TGTGCCAGCAGCCGGAGACAGGGAGGTTACGAGCAGTACTTC. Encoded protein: CASSRRQGGYEQYF. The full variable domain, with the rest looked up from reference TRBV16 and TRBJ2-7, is GEEVAQTPKHLVRGEGQKAKLYCAPIKGHSYVFWYQQVLKNEFKFLISFQNENVFDETGMPKERFSAKCLPNSPCSLEIQATKLEDSAVYFCASSRRQGGYEQYFGPGTRLTVT.

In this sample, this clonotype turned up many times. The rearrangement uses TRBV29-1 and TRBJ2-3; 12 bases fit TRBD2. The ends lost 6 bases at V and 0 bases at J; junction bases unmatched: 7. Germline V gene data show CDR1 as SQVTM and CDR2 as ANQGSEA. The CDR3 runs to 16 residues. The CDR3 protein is CSVGRLAGDSTDTQYF. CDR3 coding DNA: TGCAGCGTAGGACGACTAGCGGGAGATAGCACAGATACGCAGTATTTT.

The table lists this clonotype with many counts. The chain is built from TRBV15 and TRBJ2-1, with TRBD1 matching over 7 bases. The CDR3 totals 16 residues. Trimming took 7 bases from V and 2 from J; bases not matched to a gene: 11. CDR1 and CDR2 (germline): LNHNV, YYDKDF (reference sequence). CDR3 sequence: CATTPRTRGPYNEQFF. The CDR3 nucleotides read TGTGCCACCACACCGAGAACGAGGGGGCCCTACAATGAGCAGTTCTTC.

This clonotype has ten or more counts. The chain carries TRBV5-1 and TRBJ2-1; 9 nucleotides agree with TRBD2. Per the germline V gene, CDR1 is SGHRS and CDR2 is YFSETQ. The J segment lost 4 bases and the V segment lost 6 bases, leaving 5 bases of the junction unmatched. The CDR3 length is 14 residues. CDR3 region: CASNLAGKYNEQFF. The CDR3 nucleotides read TGCGCCAGCAACCTAGCGGGGAAGTACAATGAGCAGTTCTTC.